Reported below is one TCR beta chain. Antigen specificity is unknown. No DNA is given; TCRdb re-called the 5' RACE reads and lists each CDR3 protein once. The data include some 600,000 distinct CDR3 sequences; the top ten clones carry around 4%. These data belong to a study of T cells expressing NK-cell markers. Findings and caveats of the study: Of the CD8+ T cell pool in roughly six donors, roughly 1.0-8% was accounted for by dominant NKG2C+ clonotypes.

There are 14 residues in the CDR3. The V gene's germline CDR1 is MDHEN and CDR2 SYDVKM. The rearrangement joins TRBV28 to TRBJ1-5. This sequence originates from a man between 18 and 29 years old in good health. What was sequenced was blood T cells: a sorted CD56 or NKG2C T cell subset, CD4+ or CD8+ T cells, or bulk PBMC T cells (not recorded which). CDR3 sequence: CASSLTNSGQPQHF.